The 28 T cell receptor delta chains below were found in one sample sequenced in a study of gamma-delta chains in newborns, infants, children. TCRdb fed the reads to CATT. The data show about 2,500 delta-chain clones, 9% to 10% seen once. Sequencing was done on a sample of blood. The origin of the receptors is a child who was a newborn, infant or young child, either healthy, febrile or measles-vaccinated (not recorded which).

By its share, this clone is large. The chain employs TRDV2 and TRDJ3; D might be TRDD3 (6 bases). CDR1 is GEAIGNYY, CDR2 EKD, per germline. The V and J ends lost 1 base and 0 bases respectively, with 12 bases between them. This CDR3 contains 18 residues. CDR3 nucleotides: TGTGCCTGTGACACTGGGGGTCATAGCTCCTGGGACACCCGACAGATGTTTTTC. It yields the protein CACDTGGHSSWDTRQMFF.

As concerns this clone: A read error may be the cause here, since a much bigger clone is one base away. Other DNA variants within this sample encode the same CDR3. The V and J genes are TRDV2 and TRDJ3; tentative D call: TRDD3 (5 bases). CDR3 length: 21 residues. Trimming removed 2 bases at V and 1 base at J, with 23 bases between. Germline V gene sequence: CDR1 GEAIGNYY, CDR2 EKD. CDR3 coding DNA: TGTGCCTGTGACAAGCTTGGAGGGGGGTACGCGGGGTCCTGGGACACCCGACAGATGTTTTTC. This translates into CACDKLGGGYAGSWDTRQMFF.

This clone is judged medium-sized. The CDR3 spells CACDTGGYSSWDTRQMFF. CDR3 nucleotides: TGTGCCTGTGACACCGGGGGATACAGCTCCTGGGACACCCGACAGATGTTTTTC. The chain carries TRDV2 and TRDJ3; 9 positions agree with TRDD3. Germline V gene lookup returns CDR1 GEAIGNYY and CDR2 EKD. V shed 0 bases, J shed 0 bases, and the junction held 2 bases outside the gene matches. This CDR3 is built from 18 residues.

This clone was seen only a few times. The protein in TCRdb stems from a much larger clone and differs at residue 4 from this DNA's translation, likely a read error; here the protein is translated from the DNA. This sequence joins TRDV2 and TRDJ3; 12 nucleotides match TRDD3. This CDR3 region has 19 residues. V dropped 5 bases and J dropped 0; count of bases not matched to a gene: 7. Germline V gives CDR1 GEAIGNYY, CDR2 EKD. For the CDR3, the DNA is TGTGCCTGTGCCCCCCTGGGGGATACGAGCTCCTGGGACACCCGACAGATGTTTTTC. Translation: CACAPLGDTSSWDTRQMFF.

The chain is built from TRDV2 and TRDJ1; 8 bases are shared with TRDD3. V shed 1 base, J shed 1 base, and the junction held 28 bases outside the gene matches. This CDR3 is 23 amino acids long. Germline loops: CDR1 GEAIGNYY, CDR2 EKD. CDR3 nucleotide sequence: TGTGCCTGTGACACGATAGGTCTTGCAAACTGGGGGCCCCCCCCTTGTGGCACCGATAAACTCATCTTT. This codes for CACDTIGLANWGPPPCGTDKLIF.

Within the sample, this clone is medium-sized. The rearrangement joins TRDV2 to TRDJ3; 12 bases fit TRDD3. V shed 4 bases, J shed 0 bases, and the junction held 9 bases outside the gene matches. The germline V gene encodes CDR1 GEAIGNYY and CDR2 EKD. The CDR3 length is 20 residues. CDR3 in amino acids: CACDLLGDTVSSWDTRQMFF. The CDR3 DNA reads as TGTGCCTGTGATCTACTGGGGGATACCGTTAGCTCCTGGGACACCCGACAGATGTTTTTC.

By frequency in the sample, this clone is medium-sized. A read error may produce the germline difference seen at one junction end. The chain recombines TRDV2 with TRDJ2; TRDD3 matches at 12 bases. Germline CDR1 GEAIGNYY, CDR2 EKD. The CDR3 has 17 amino acids. This chain's CDR3 is CARDVLGDTPLTAQLFF. Written as DNA, the CDR3 is TGTGCCCGTGACGTACTGGGGGATACACCTTTGACAGCACAACTCTTCTTT.

A few counts support this clone. This may be a read error: a much more frequent sequence differs by one nucleotide. The identical CDR3 is also encoded by other nucleotide sequences in the sample. This sequence joins TRDV2 and TRDJ2, with TRDD3 matching over 9 bases. CDR1 is GEAIGNYY and CDR2 is EKD in the germline V gene. The CDR3 runs 15 residues. CDR3 in amino acids: CACDNLGDVKAQLFF. DNA for the CDR3: TGTGCCTGTGACAATCTGGGGGATGTTAAAGCACAGCTCTTCTTT.

Remarks on this clone: A much larger clone lies one base from this, so it may be a read error. Additional DNA sequences in this sample encode the identical CDR3. This chain connects TRDV2 to TRDJ1, with 11 bases fitting TRDD3. The CDR3 covers 16 residues. Germline V CDR1 and CDR2: GEAIGNYY, EKD. As DNA, the CDR3 is TGTGCCTGTGACCAACTGGGGGATAGAGACACCGATAAACTTATCTTT. This codes for CACDQLGDRDTDKLIF.

As to this clone: This clone may be a read error of a much larger clone one base away. Other DNA sequences of this sample code for an identical CDR3. J is TRDJ3 and V is TRDV2; TRDD3 agrees at 11 bases. The CDR3 sequence is 19 residues long. Per germline, CDR1 GEAIGNYY and CDR2 EKD. CDR3 nucleotide sequence: TGCGCCTGTGACACCGTTACTGGGGGATACTCCTGGGACACCCGACAGATGTTTTTC. Translating gives CACDTVTGGYSWDTRQMFF.

Worth noting for this clone: The TCRdb record carries a much larger clone's protein, which differs from this DNA's translation at residue 4; a read error is the likely cause, and the protein listed here is the DNA translation. CDR3 region: CACASLTPMGDTTDKLIF. Written as DNA, the CDR3 is TGTGCCTGTGCCAGTCTAACCCCTATGGGGGACACCACCGATAAACTCATCTTT. This chain joins TRDV2 and TRDJ1; 7 nucleotides match TRDD3. The V and J ends lost 5 bases and 1 base, in that order; junction bases with no gene match: 18. This CDR3 region has 18 residues. The V gene's germline CDR1 is GEAIGNYY and CDR2 EKD.

The rearrangement links TRDV1 to TRDJ1; 9 bases fit TRDD3. With 3 bases clipped from V and 2 bases from J, the junction kept 19 bases outside the gene matches. Germline V gene data show CDR1 as TSWWSYY and CDR2 as QGS. The CDR3 consists of 20 residues. The CDR3 DNA sequence: TGTGCTCTTGGGGAGATTCCCATCAGGGGATACGCGAAGGCAACCGATAAACTCATCTTT. Amino acid sequence: CALGEIPIRGYAKATDKLIF.

V gene TRDV2 combines with J gene TRDJ3; 9 positions match TRDD3. Germline lookup yields CDR1 GEAIGNYY and CDR2 EKD. V gave up 9 bases and J gave up 0 bases; unmatched junction bases: 8. The CDR3 is 17 residues long. CDR3 in DNA: TGTGCCACCTGGGGGATCCCCATCTCCTGGGACACCCGACAGATGTTTTTC. Residues: CATWGIPISWDTRQMFF.

This clone was found a few times. The rearrangement joins TRDV2 to TRDJ3, with TRDD3 matching over 11 bases. The germline gives CDR1 GEAIGNYY, CDR2 EKD. The length of the CDR3 is 16 residues. Trimming cost V 9 bases and J 4 bases; bases outside gene matches: 7. The CDR3 DNA reads as TGTGCCACCGTACTGGGGGATATTTGGGACACCCGACAGATGTTTTTC. This sequence encodes CATVLGDIWDTRQMFF.

As concerns this clone: This DNA translates differently at residue 5 from the TCRdb protein, which is that of a much larger clone; a read error is likely, and the protein shown is the DNA's own translation. The rearrangement uses TRDV2 and TRDJ1, with 11 bases aligning to TRDD3. Per the germline V gene, CDR1 is GEAIGNYY and CDR2 is EKD. The V gene end was trimmed by 3 bases and the J gene end by 0 bases; junction bases not matched to a gene: 5. The CDR3 runs 16 residues. For the CDR3, the DNA is TGTGCCTGTGACCCACTGGGGGATAGAGACACCGATAAACTCATCTTT. Residues: CACDPLGDRDTDKLIF.

This clone showed up just a few times. The chain carries TRDV1 and TRDJ1; 13 nucleotides match TRDD3. The CDR3 is made up of 21 amino acids. V lost 6 bases and J lost 0; bases outside the gene matches: 19. Germline loops: CDR1 TSWWSYY, CDR2 QGS. The CDR3 reads CALGPGYAYWGIREYTDKLIF. The DNA for the CDR3 is TGTGCTCTTGGACCTGGTTACGCGTACTGGGGGATACGAGAGTACACCGATAAACTCATCTTT.

This clone has more than one count but fewer than ten. Other DNA sequences in the sample encode the same CDR3. J is TRDJ2 and V is TRDV2, with 8 nucleotides matching TRDD3. This CDR3 has 15 residues. Germline V CDR1 and CDR2: GEAIGNYY, EKD. J lost 4 bases, V lost 3 bases, and 6 bases had no gene match. Here the CDR3 reads CACDPLGGETAQLFF. In DNA form, the CDR3 reads TGTGCCTGTGACCCACTGGGGGGTGAGACAGCACAACTCTTCTTT.

V gene TRDV1 combines with J gene TRDJ1; 9 bases agree with TRDD3. V lost 5 bases, J lost 0 bases, and 16 bases stayed unmatched. CDR1 is TSWWSYY and CDR2 is QGS in the germline V gene. CDR3 length: 19 amino acids. The CDR3 reads CALGSTSSRTGGDTDKLIF. DNA for the CDR3: TGTGCTCTTGGGTCCACTTCCTCCCGTACTGGGGGAGACACCGATAAACTCATCTTT.

This sequence joins TRDV2 and TRDJ1; tentative D call: TRDD2 (5 bases). Germline V CDR1 and CDR2: GEAIGNYY, EKD. Trimming cost V 9 bases and J 10 bases, with 32 bases left between them. CDR3 size: 16 residues. CDR3 DNA sequence: TGTGCCACTTCCCCCGCGTACTTGCTACCGACTACAAGACTCATCTTT. Its protein is CATSPAYLLPTTRLIF.

This chain connects TRDV2 to TRDJ1; 13 bases match TRDD3. The V gene's germline CDR1 is GEAIGNYY and CDR2 EKD. The CDR3 totals 19 residues. V gave up 0 bases and J gave up 6 bases; unmatched junction bases: 15. This chain's CDR3 is CACDTLLTGGYAEWNKLIF. The CDR3 nucleotides are TGTGCCTGTGACACCCTCCTTACTGGGGGATACGCGGAATGGAATAAACTCATCTTT.

This clone rates as medium-sized. The CDR3 DNA sequence: TGTGCCTGTCCTAGGGGCCTGGTACTGGGGGACCCTTGGGGCAGACCCCTGATCTTT. Amino acids: CACPRGLVLGDPWGRPLIF. The J gene is TRDJ4, the V gene TRDV3; 9 nucleotides align to TRDD3. Germline loops: CDR1 TVYSNPD, CDR2 GDNSRS (reference sequence). V dropped 4 bases and J dropped 1; count of bases not matched to a gene: 25. The CDR3 spans 19 residues. Variable domain in full (rest from reference TRDV3 and TRDJ4): CDKVTQSSPDQTVASGSEVVLLCTYDTVYSNPDLFWYRIRPDYSFQFVFYGDNSRSEGADFTQGRFSVKHILTQKAFHLVISPVRTEDSATYYCACPRGLVLGDPWGRPLIFGKGTYLEVQQ.

The chain links TRDV1 to TRDJ2; 9 bases are a match to TRDD3. After removal of 3 bases from V and 0 bases from J, the junction contained 26 bases not matched to a gene. This CDR3 contains 24 residues. Germline CDR1 reads TSWWSYY; CDR2 reads QGS. CDR3: CALGDHFPLLPWGIPPALTAQLFF. CDR3 coding DNA: TGTGCTCTTGGGGACCACTTTCCGCTTCTTCCCTGGGGGATTCCACCGGCTTTGACAGCACAACTCTTCTTT.

This clone was counted a few times. TCRdb's listed protein matches a much larger clone and diverges from this DNA's translation at residue 5, likely through a read error; the protein shown comes from the DNA. This chain connects TRDV2 to TRDJ1; 11 bases match TRDD3. The CDR3 sequence is 16 residues long. Germline V gene data show CDR1 as GEAIGNYY and CDR2 as EKD. V was clipped by 3 bases and J by 0 bases; unmatched bases: 5. The CDR3 spells CACDRLGDRDTDKLIF. The CDR3 DNA reads as TGTGCCTGTGACCGACTGGGGGATAGAGACACCGATAAACTCATCTTT.

Turning to this clone: The DNA is left out, because the CDR3 cannot be placed on it with certainty; the CDR3 is given as TCRdb lists it. This chain uses TRDV2 with TRDJ3; whether TRDD3, the table's D call, matches the DNA was not checked. From its first to its last residue, the CDR3 has 18 amino acids. CDR1 and CDR2 from the germline V gene are GEAIGNYY and EKD. This chain's CDR3 is CATVPVALGSWDTRQMFF.

This clone is large (0.1 to 1%) within its sample. The chain employs TRDV2 and TRDJ3; TRDD3 aligns across 10 bases. Germline assignment: CDR1 GEAIGNYY and CDR2 EKD. This CDR3 contains 19 residues. Trimming cost V 0 bases and J 1 base; bases outside gene matches: 5. The CDR3, as DNA: TGTGCCTGTGACACCCTACTGGGGGATGGATCCTGGGACACCCGACAGATGTTTTTC. Protein sequence: CACDTLLGDGSWDTRQMFF.

The chain links TRDV2 to TRDJ3, with 11 bases fitting TRDD3. This CDR3 is 17 amino acids long. Germline-derived CDR1 and CDR2 are GEAIGNYY and EKD. Trimming removed 8 bases from V and 0 bases from J; junction bases left unmatched: 5. The CDR3 DNA follows: TGTGCCTCTTTACTGGGGGATAGCTCCTGGGACACCCGACAGATGTTTTTC. It encodes CASLLGDSSWDTRQMFF.

About this clone: The TCRdb record carries a much larger clone's protein, which differs from this DNA's translation at residue 11; a read error is the likely cause, and the protein listed here is the DNA translation. The rearrangement joins TRDV2 to TRDJ2; 13 bases fit TRDD3. Germline CDR1 reads GEAIGNYY; CDR2 reads EKD. The CDR3 is 16 amino acids. V was pared by 4 bases and J by 6 bases, with 7 bases of the junction left unmatched. DNA for the CDR3: TGTGCCTGTGATCCGACTGGGGGATACGCGTCAGCACAACTCTTCTTT. Translated, it gives CACDPTGGYASAQLFF.

The chain combines TRDV2 with TRDJ3, with TRDD3 as a possible D gene (7 bases). V dropped 8 bases and J dropped 4 bases, with 23 bases sitting between them. Germline CDR1 is GEAIGNYY and CDR2 is EKD. The CDR3 runs 18 residues. This chain's CDR3 is CASLLGASSEWDTRQMFF. The CDR3 coding sequence is TGTGCCTCCCTTCTGGGGGCTTCCTCGGAGTGGGACACCCGACAGATGTTTTTC.